These 15 T cell receptor beta chains came from one sample sequenced in a study of T cells expressing NK-cell markers. TCRdb reworked the 5' RACE reads into one entry per CDR3 protein, no DNA. This sample's table has around 15,000 distinct CDR3 sequences. The sequenced sample was blood T cells: a sorted CD56 or NKG2C T cell subset, CD4+ or CD8+ T cells, or bulk PBMC T cells (not recorded which). These receptors all stem from a man aged 18-75 years in good health.

V usage is TRBV6-2 or TRBV6-3 and J usage is TRBJ2-7; with no DNA, the TCRdb D assignment of TRBD1 cannot be verified. The CDR3 sequence is 16 residues long. The V gene's germline CDR1 is MNHEY and CDR2 SVGEGT. The CDR3 reads CASSWKPGREYEGQYF.

V gene TRBV5-1 combines with J gene TRBJ2-2; the TCRdb D gene call, TRBD1, has no DNA to confirm it. The CDR3 consists of 14 residues. The germline gives CDR1 SGHRS, CDR2 YFSETQ. CDR3: CASSFTGYSGELFF.

The V and J genes are TRBV7-9 and TRBJ2-5; the TCRdb D gene call, TRBD2, has no DNA to confirm it. Germline V gives CDR1 SEHNR, CDR2 FQNEAQ (reference sequence). This CDR3 has 16 amino acids. CDR3 in amino acids: CASSLGAAGFAETQYF.

The genes are TRBV7-6 and TRBJ2-5; absent DNA, TCRdb's TRBD2 call cannot be checked. Germline V CDR1 and CDR2: SGHVS, FNYEAQ. CDR3 length equals 14 residues. CDR3 residues: CASSLAIGRETQYF.

The chain employs TRBV28 and TRBJ2-1; no DNA is available, so the TRBD2 call from TCRdb remains unchecked. The V gene's germline CDR1 is MDHEN and CDR2 SYDVKM. This CDR3 spans 16 amino acids. The CDR3 region is CASRISPGLGYNEQFF.

The V and J genes are TRBV12-3 or TRBV12-4 and TRBJ2-7; TCRdb calls TRBD2, which cannot be checked without DNA. The CDR3 has 14 amino acids. CDR3 protein: CASSLGQGVYEQYF.

J is TRBJ1-1 and V is TRBV9. The CDR3 extends over 13 amino acids. Looked up from germline, CDR1 is SGDLS and CDR2 is YYNGEE. CDR3 region: CASSYNLNTEAFF.

The V gene is TRBV12-3 or TRBV12-4, the J gene TRBJ2-4; the D gene TCRdb calls, TRBD2, cannot be checked with no DNA. The CDR3 consists of 12 residues. This CDR3 is CASSFRAAIQYF.

Its frequency marks this clonotype as medium-sized (0.01 to 0.1%). The chain joins TRBV20-1 to TRBJ2-2; the TRBD1 assignment by TCRdb is unverifiable without DNA. There are 17 residues in the CDR3. Germline V gene lookup returns CDR1 DFQATT and CDR2 SNEGSKA (reference sequence). This CDR3 is CSAREDRGSEVTGELFF.

The chain carries TRBV7-2 and TRBJ2-3; TCRdb returns TRBD2, unconfirmable since there is no DNA. The CDR3 runs to 16 residues. Germline V gives CDR1 SGHTA, CDR2 FQGNSA. CDR3 amino acids: CASSRQAAGGQDTQYF. The full variable domain, its missing parts supplied by reference TRBV7-2 and TRBJ2-3, is GAGVSQSPSNKVTEKGKDVELRCDPISGHTALYWYRQSLGQGLEFLIYFQGNSAPDKSGLPSDRFSAERTGGSVSTLTIQRTQQEDSAVYLCASSRQAAGGQDTQYFGPGTRLTVL.

This chain links TRBV3-1 with TRBJ2-4; as DNA is missing, the TRBD2 call by TCRdb cannot be tested. Germline-derived CDR1 and CDR2 are LGHDT and YNNKEL (reference sequence). The CDR3 contains 16 residues. CDR3 sequence reads: CASSQLQLAGGDIQYF.

The V and J genes are TRBV7-9 and TRBJ2-3; the TRBD1 assignment by TCRdb is unverifiable without DNA. This CDR3 region has 16 residues. CDR1 SEHNR and CDR2 FQNEAQ come from the germline V gene (reference sequence). The CDR3: CASSPRTGPRTDTQYF. Variable domain in full (rest from reference TRBV7-9 and TRBJ2-3): DTGVSQNPRHKITKRGQNVTFRCDPISEHNRLYWYRQTLGQGPEFLTYFQNEAQLEKSRLLSDRFSAERPKGSFSTLEIQRTEQGDSAMYLCASSPRTGPRTDTQYFGPGTRLTVL.

V and J are TRBV29-1 and TRBJ2-7; TCRdb reports TRBD1, a call that lacks DNA to check it against. The CDR3 length is 14 residues. Germline V CDR1 and CDR2: SQVTM, ANQGSEA. The CDR3 sequence is CSVKEGQGLYEQYF.

The V call is TRBV6-5, the J call TRBJ1-5. Germline values: CDR1 MNHEY, CDR2 SVGAGI. This CDR3 is 13 amino acids long. CDR3 sequence: CASRRRSDLSQHF.

V is TRBV5-5 and J is TRBJ2-1. The germline V gene has CDR1 SGHKS and CDR2 YYEKEE (reference sequence). The CDR3 consists of 12 residues. CDR3 residues: CASSLLDNEQFF.